These 27 T cell receptor beta chains were all obtained from the same sample, sequenced in a study of blood T cell repertoires in COVID-19. Generated by immunoSEQ multiplex PCR, the TCRdb table keeps only in-frame clones and is missing some. The profile shows 300,000 or so clones, about 86% of them singletons. Source material: PBMCs or T cells enriched from blood (not recorded which). The receptors come from a woman in her forties with acute COVID-19.

The rearrangement joins TRBV5-4 to TRBJ2-2, with TRBD1 identical over 9 bases. V lost 0 bases, J lost 7 bases, and 7 bases stayed unmatched. Germline assignment: CDR1 SGHNT and CDR2 YYREEE (reference sequence). The CDR3 consists of 16 residues. CDR3 in DNA: TGTGCCAGCAGCTTGGAAGGGACAGGGTCTGACGGGGAGCTGTTTTTT. Translating it yields CASSLEGTGSDGELFF. Variable domain in full (rest from reference TRBV5-4 and TRBJ2-2): ETGVTQSPTHLIKTRGQQVTLRCSSQSGHNTVSWYQQALGQGPQFIFQYYREEENGRGNFPPRFSGLQFPNYSSELNVNALELDDSALYLCASSLEGTGSDGELFFGEGSRLTVL.

The chain employs TRBV30 and TRBJ1-4; D unclear. CDR1 and CDR2 (germline): GTSNPN, SVGIG (reference sequence). V was trimmed by 0 bases and J by 0 bases, leaving 11 bases between them. The length of the CDR3 is 16 residues. The CDR3 DNA is TGTGCCTGGAGTGTACGGGTGAGCCCAACTAATGAAAAACTGTTTTTT. Translating gives CAWSVRVSPTNEKLFF.

The rearrangement joins TRBV5-1 to TRBJ2-2, with 8 bases matching TRBD1. V was pared by 4 bases and J by 7 bases, with 12 bases of the junction left unmatched. The CDR3 contains 16 residues. Germline-derived CDR1 and CDR2 are SGHRS and YFSETQ. CDR3 bases: TGCGCCAGCAGCCCGGGCGGGCAGGGGGCAGTCGGGGAGCTGTTTTTT. It specifies CASSPGGQGAVGELFF.

J is TRBJ2-7 and V is TRBV7-9; TRBD1 is a possible D gene (6 bases). Germline lookup yields CDR1 SEHNR and CDR2 FQNEAQ (reference sequence). Trimming stripped 5 bases from V and 8 bases from J, with 22 bases between. The CDR3 length is 15 residues. CDR3 sequence: CASSHPARQVLKQYF. The CDR3 DNA sequence: TGTGCCAGCAGCCACCCCGCCCGACAGGTCTTGAAGCAGTACTTC.

The rearrangement uses TRBV3-1 (or the pseudogene TRBV3-2) and TRBJ2-2; 16 bases fit TRBD2. The CDR3 extends over 15 amino acids. V was clipped by 8 bases and J by 5 bases; unmatched bases: 2. Germline CDR1 and CDR2: LGHDT and YNNKEL (reference sequence). The CDR3: CASGTSGGATGELFF. Written as DNA, the CDR3 is TGTGCCAGCGGGACTAGCGGGGGGGCGACCGGGGAGCTGTTTTTT.

V usage is TRBV19 and J usage is TRBJ1-2; no reliable D call. The CDR3 sequence is 13 residues long. V was clipped by 2 bases and J by 6 bases, with 10 bases between them. CDR1 and CDR2 from the germline V gene are LNHDA and SQIVND (reference sequence). The CDR3 sequence is CASSIIPSHGYTF. For the CDR3, the DNA is TGTGCCAGTAGTATAATCCCGTCCCATGGCTACACCTTC.

V is TRBV4-3 and J is TRBJ2-7, with 7 bases matching TRBD2. Germline CDR1 is LGHNA and CDR2 is YSLEER. The CDR3 length is 18 residues. V gave up 0 bases and J gave up 0 bases; unmatched junction bases: 11. This chain's CDR3 is CASSQEQSASGSSYEQYF. For the CDR3, the DNA is TGCGCCAGCAGCCAAGAGCAAAGCGCTAGCGGAAGCTCCTACGAGCAGTACTTC.

This chain connects TRBV10-1 to TRBJ2-7; D might be TRBD2 (5 bases). Germline V gene lookup returns CDR1 WNHNN and CDR2 SYGVQD (reference sequence). Between the trimmed V and J ends, which lost 8 bases and 6 bases, there was a span of 26 bases. The CDR3 loop spans 16 amino acids. For the CDR3, the DNA is TGCGCCAGCGGGATTACCCTCACTAGTCAGTTCGGCGAGCAGTACTTC. This translates into CASGITLTSQFGEQYF.

The V gene is TRBV5-8, the J gene TRBJ2-1; D call uncertain. Germline assignment: CDR1 SGHTS and CDR2 YDEGEE. The CDR3 extends over 16 amino acids. The V end lost 0 bases, the J end lost 3 bases, and 13 bases lay between the germline ends. This CDR3 reads CASSLDPSWLYNEQFF. CDR3 in DNA: TGTGCCAGCAGCTTGGATCCGTCTTGGCTCTACAATGAGCAGTTCTTC.

The V and J genes are TRBV5-4 and TRBJ1-2; 10 nucleotides align to TRBD1. In germline, CDR1 is SGHNT, CDR2 YYREEE (reference sequence). There are 17 residues in the CDR3. Unmatched junction bases numbered 9, after V lost 2 bases and J lost 2 bases. CDR3 nucleotides: TGTGCCAGCAGCTTTGCCCCACCGGGACAGGGGAACTATGGCTACACCTTC. Its protein is CASSFAPPGQGNYGYTF.

V is TRBV4-1 and J is TRBJ2-7; TRBD1 agrees at 7 bases. The CDR3 is 18 amino acids. Losses at the gene ends were 0 bases for V and 0 bases for J; bases not matched to a gene: 11. CDR1 and CDR2 from the germline V gene are MGHRA and YSYEKL. This chain's CDR3 is CASSQDNSGTVSSYEQYF. The CDR3 DNA follows: TGCGCCAGCAGCCAAGATAATTCTGGGACAGTAAGCTCCTACGAGCAGTACTTC.

The J gene is TRBJ1-2, the V gene TRBV28; D not certain. CDR1 and CDR2 from the germline V gene are MDHEN and SYDVKM. V was pared by 4 bases and J by 4 bases, with 10 bases between. The CDR3 has 13 amino acids. The CDR3 region is CASSSTRIYGYTF. The CDR3 coding sequence is TGTGCCAGCAGTTCGACAAGGATCTATGGCTACACCTTC.

J is TRBJ2-1 and V is TRBV10-3; TRBD2 is a possible D gene (5 bases). Looked up from germline, CDR1 is ENHRY and CDR2 is SYGVKD. The length of the CDR3 is 15 residues. Trimming pared 3 bases from V and 1 base from J, leaving 10 bases between. DNA of the CDR3: TGTGCCATCAGTGACTCCTCGGGGTCCTACAATGAGCAGTTCTTC. Amino acids: CAISDSSGSYNEQFF.

CDR3 bases: TGTGCCACCGCTCGCAACAGTGACAGGGTTGGCAATGAGCAGTTCTTC. Translation gives CATARNSDRVGNEQFF. The chain carries TRBV15 and TRBJ2-1; 7 bases are a match to TRBD1. The junction had 16 bases not matched to a gene; V was cut back by 8 bases and J by 6 bases. This CDR3 has 16 residues. CDR1 LNHNV and CDR2 YYDKDF come from the germline V gene (reference sequence).

The V gene is TRBV13, the J gene TRBJ1-3; 7 positions agree with TRBD1. CDR1 PRHDT and CDR2 FYEKMQ come from the germline V gene (reference sequence). This CDR3 comprises 14 residues. The J segment lost 6 bases and the V segment lost 1 base, leaving 3 bases of the junction unmatched. As DNA, the CDR3 is TGTGCCAGCAGCTTAGACAGGGGTCAAAACACCATATATTTT. Translating it yields CASSLDRGQNTIYF.

DNA of the CDR3: TGTGCCAGTAGTATAAACCGGGACAGCTATGGCTACACCTTC. This gives the protein CASSINRDSYGYTF. This rearrangement joins TRBV19 to TRBJ1-2; TRBD1 aligns across 7 bases. V dropped 2 bases and J dropped 4; count of bases not matched to a gene: 4. CDR3 length: 14 amino acids. Germline V gene lookup returns CDR1 LNHDA and CDR2 SQIVND (reference sequence).

This clone was observed a few times. The rearrangement joins TRBV7-2 to TRBJ1-1; D is perhaps TRBD1 (6 bases). Between the trimmed V and J ends, which lost 0 bases and 5 bases, there was a span of 10 bases. From germline, CDR1 is SGHTA and CDR2 FQGNSA. The CDR3 consists of 14 residues. The CDR3 sequence is CASSLAQGWTEAFF. The CDR3 DNA is TGTGCCAGCAGCTTAGCGCAGGGGTGGACTGAAGCTTTCTTT.

The V and J genes are TRBV28 and TRBJ1-2; TRBD1 agrees at 7 bases. The CDR3 loop spans 14 amino acids. Looked up from germline, CDR1 is MDHEN and CDR2 is SYDVKM. Germline trimming cut 6 bases from V and 4 bases from J; bases unmatched to any gene: 8. The CDR3 DNA reads TGTGCCAGCAGCCCGGGACAGCCCCTCTATGGCTACACCTTC. Translated, it gives CASSPGQPLYGYTF.

The chain employs TRBV29-1 and TRBJ2-7; D remains unclear. Trimming stripped 4 bases from V and 2 bases from J, with 12 bases between. The CDR3 covers 13 residues. The germline V gene has CDR1 SQVTM and CDR2 ANQGSEA. The CDR3 loop is CSVASGLTYEQYF. CDR3 nucleotides: TGCAGCGTTGCATCGGGTTTGACCTACGAGCAGTACTTC.

The chain is built from TRBV7-2 and TRBJ2-3; tentatively, D is TRBD2 (5 bases). Trimming left V 0 bases short and J 2 bases short, with 12 bases between. The germline V gene has CDR1 SGHTA and CDR2 FQGNSA. The CDR3 length is 16 residues. The CDR3 DNA reads as TGTGCCAGCAGCTTAGCGGCTAGCCTCAACACAGATACGCAGTATTTT. This gives the protein CASSLAASLNTDTQYF.

Here the CDR3 DNA reads TGTGCCAGTAGGAGGGTCGGGACAGACTTAGGGGGGACCGGGGAGCTGTTTTTT. It encodes CASRRVGTDLGGTGELFF. V usage is TRBV19 and J usage is TRBJ2-2, with a weak D call TRBD1 (7 bases). The CDR3 has 18 residues. The V and J ends lost 6 bases and 5 bases respectively, with 25 bases between them. Germline V CDR1 and CDR2: LNHDA, SQIVND (reference sequence).

CDR3: CASSDLAGFTSGELFF. The CDR3 DNA reads as TGCGCCAGCAGTGATTTAGCGGGATTCACGTCCGGGGAGCTGTTTTTT. The V gene is TRBV10-1, the J gene TRBJ2-2; 8 nucleotides agree with TRBD2. This CDR3 is built from 16 residues. Germline-derived CDR1 and CDR2 are WNHNN and SYGVQD (reference sequence). Trimming removed 3 bases from V and 6 bases from J; junction bases left unmatched: 9.

The chain employs TRBV19 and TRBJ1-5, with D unresolved. CDR1 and CDR2 (germline): LNHDA, SQIVND (reference sequence). Trimming took 6 bases from V and 4 from J, leaving 7 bases between them. CDR3 length: 12 residues. Written as DNA, the CDR3 is TGTGCCAGTAGGTTTGAGAATCAGCCCCAGCATTTT. It encodes CASRFENQPQHF. The entire variable domain, with the rest obtained from reference TRBV19 and TRBJ1-5, is as follows: DGGITQSPKYLFRKEGQNVTLSCEQNLNHDAMYWYRQDPGQGLRLIYYSQIVNDFQKGDIAEGYSVSREKKESFPLTVTSAQKNPTAFYLCASRFENQPQHFGDGTRLSIL.

The rearrangement joins TRBV4-3 to TRBJ1-2; D perhaps matches TRBD1 (6 bases). Germline V lookup: CDR1 LGHNA, CDR2 YSLEER. V was trimmed by 1 base and J by 5 bases, leaving 14 bases between them. This CDR3 contains 15 residues. Here the CDR3 DNA reads TGCGCCAGCAGCCAAGCAGCGACAGGTTCATATGGCTACACCTTC. Protein: CASSQAATGSYGYTF.

This chain joins TRBV11-1 and TRBJ2-1; D is possibly TRBD2 (5 bases). Germline V gene sequence: CDR1 SGHAT, CDR2 FQDESV (reference sequence). The CDR3 loop spans 15 amino acids. Trimming stripped 6 bases from V and 6 bases from J, with 18 bases between. The CDR3 region has the DNA TGTGCCAGCAGTACCGACCCCGGAGGTGGCAATGAGCAGTTCTTC. Protein product: CASSTDPGGGNEQFF.

The rearrangement links TRBV5-1 to TRBJ1-1, with D possibly matching TRBD1 (6 bases). Trimming pared 2 bases from V and 7 bases from J, leaving 9 bases between. CDR1 is SGHRS, CDR2 YFSETQ, per germline. The CDR3 sequence is 12 residues long. CDR3 loop: CASSFGQLEAFF. The CDR3 coding sequence is TGCGCCAGCAGCTTTGGACAGCTTGAAGCTTTCTTT.

The CDR3 DNA is TGTGCCAGCAGCTTCGGGGGGCGAGAGACCCAGTACTTC. It is translated as CASSFGGRETQYF. The chain links TRBV7-8 to TRBJ2-5, with D perhaps matching TRBD2 (7 bases). This CDR3 is built from 13 residues. From germline, CDR1 is SGHVS and CDR2 FQNEAQ. V was cut by 3 bases and J by 4 bases, with 9 bases left in between.